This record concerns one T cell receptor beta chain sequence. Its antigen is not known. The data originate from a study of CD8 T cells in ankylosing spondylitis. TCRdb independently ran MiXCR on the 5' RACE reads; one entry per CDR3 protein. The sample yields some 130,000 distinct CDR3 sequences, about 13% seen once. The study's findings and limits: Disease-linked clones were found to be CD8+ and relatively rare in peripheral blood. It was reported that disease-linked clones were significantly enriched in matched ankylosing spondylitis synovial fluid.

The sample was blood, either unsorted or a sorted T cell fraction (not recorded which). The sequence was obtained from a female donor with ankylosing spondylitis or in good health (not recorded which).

DNA of the CDR3: TGTGCCAGCAGTCGTAGACTAGCGGGGCCTATGGCAGATACGCAGTATTTT. It codes for CASSRRLAGPMADTQYF. The chain carries TRBV5-4 and TRBJ2-3; 11 bases are a match to TRBD2. Germline loops: CDR1 SGHNT, CDR2 YYREEE (reference sequence). The junction had 12 bases not matched to a gene; V was cut back by 5 bases and J by 4 bases. The CDR3 totals 17 residues.